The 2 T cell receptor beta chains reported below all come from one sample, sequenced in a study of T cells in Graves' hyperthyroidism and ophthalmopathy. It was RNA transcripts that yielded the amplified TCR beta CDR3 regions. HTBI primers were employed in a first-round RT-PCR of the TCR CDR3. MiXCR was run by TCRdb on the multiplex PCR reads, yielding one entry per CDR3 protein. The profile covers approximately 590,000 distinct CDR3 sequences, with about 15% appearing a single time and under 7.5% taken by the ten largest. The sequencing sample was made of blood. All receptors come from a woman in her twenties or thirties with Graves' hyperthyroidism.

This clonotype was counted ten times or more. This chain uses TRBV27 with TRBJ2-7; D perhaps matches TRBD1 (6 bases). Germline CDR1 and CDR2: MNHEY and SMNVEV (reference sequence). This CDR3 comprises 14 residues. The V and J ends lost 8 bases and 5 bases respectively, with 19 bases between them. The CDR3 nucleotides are TGTGCCAGCCGGTTGAACAGGGTTAGCCACGAGCAGTACTTC. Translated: CASRLNRVSHEQYF.

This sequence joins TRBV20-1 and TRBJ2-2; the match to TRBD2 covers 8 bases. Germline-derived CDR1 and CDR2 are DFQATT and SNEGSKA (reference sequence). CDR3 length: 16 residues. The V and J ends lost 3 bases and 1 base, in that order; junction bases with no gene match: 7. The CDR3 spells CSARTEAGENTGELFF. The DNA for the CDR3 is TGCAGTGCTAGGACCGAAGCGGGAGAGAACACCGGGGAGCTGTTTTTT.